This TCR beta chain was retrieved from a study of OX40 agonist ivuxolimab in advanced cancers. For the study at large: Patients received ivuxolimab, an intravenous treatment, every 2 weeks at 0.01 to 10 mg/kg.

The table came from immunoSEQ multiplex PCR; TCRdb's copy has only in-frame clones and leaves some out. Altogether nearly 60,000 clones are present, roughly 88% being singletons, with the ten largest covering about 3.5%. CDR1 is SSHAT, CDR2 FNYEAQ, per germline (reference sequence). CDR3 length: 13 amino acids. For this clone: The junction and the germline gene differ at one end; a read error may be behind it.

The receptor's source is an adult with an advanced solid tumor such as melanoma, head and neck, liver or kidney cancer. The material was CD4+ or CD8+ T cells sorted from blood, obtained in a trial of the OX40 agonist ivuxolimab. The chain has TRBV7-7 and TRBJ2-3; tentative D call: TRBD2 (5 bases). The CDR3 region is CASSAGPSDTQYF. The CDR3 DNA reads TGTGCTAGCAGCGCGGGCCCTTCAGATACGCAGTATTTT.